This TCR beta chain was documented in a study of blood T cell repertoires in COVID-19. The repertoire was sequenced with immunoSEQ multiplex PCR; TCRdb's copy has only in-frame clones and lacks some. This table holds about 80,000 clones, about 80% found once. Per germline, CDR1 MGHDK and CDR2 SYGVNS. This CDR3 region has 13 residues. V lost 7 bases, J lost 4 bases, and 6 bases stayed unmatched. The clonotype comes from a human donor in a cohort sampled during active COVID-19. The rearrangement joins TRBV25-1 to TRBJ2-5, with 7 bases aligning to TRBD1. Sequences were obtained from peripheral blood. CDR3 nucleotide sequence: TGTGCCAGCACGAGGGGGCAGGGAGAGACCCAGTACTTC. This codes for CASTRGQGETQYF.